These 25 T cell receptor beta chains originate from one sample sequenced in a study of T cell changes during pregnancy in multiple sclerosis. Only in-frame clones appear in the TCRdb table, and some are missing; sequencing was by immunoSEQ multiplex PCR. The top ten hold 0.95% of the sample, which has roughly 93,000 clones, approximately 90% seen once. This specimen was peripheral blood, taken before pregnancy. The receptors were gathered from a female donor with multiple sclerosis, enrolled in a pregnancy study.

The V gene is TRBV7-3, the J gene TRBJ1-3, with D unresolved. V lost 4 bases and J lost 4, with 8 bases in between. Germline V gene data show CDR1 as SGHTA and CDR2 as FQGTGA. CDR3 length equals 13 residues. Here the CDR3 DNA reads TGTGCCAGCAGCTCCTCGTCCGGAAACACCATATATTTT. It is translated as CASSSSSGNTIYF.

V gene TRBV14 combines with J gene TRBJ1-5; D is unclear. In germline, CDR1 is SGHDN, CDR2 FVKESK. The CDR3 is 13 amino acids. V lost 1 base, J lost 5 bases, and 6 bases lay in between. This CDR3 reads CASSQGRDQPQHF. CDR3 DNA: TGTGCCAGCAGCCAAGGGAGGGATCAGCCCCAGCATTTT.

This chain's CDR3 is CASSLGLAGGPRTDTQYF. Here the CDR3 DNA reads TGTGCCAGCAGTTTGGGACTAGCGGGAGGGCCGAGAACAGATACGCAGTATTTT. The rearrangement links TRBV6-9 to TRBJ2-3, with 16 bases identical to TRBD2. Germline V CDR1 and CDR2: MNHGY, SVAAGI. The CDR3 runs 18 residues. The V and J ends lost 4 bases and 3 bases, in that order; junction bases with no gene match: 7.

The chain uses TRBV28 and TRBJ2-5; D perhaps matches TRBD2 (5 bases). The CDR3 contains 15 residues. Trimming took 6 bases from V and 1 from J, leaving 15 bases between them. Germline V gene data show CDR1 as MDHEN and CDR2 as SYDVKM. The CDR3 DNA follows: TGTGCCAGCAGCACCGCCGAGGGTCCCCAAGAGACCCAGTACTTC. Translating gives CASSTAEGPQETQYF.

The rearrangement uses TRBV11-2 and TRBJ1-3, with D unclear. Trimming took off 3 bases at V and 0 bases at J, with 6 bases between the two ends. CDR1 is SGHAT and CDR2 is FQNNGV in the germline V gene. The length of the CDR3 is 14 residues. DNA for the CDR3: TGTGCCAGCAGCTTGACAAACTCTGGAAACACCATATATTTT. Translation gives CASSLTNSGNTIYF.

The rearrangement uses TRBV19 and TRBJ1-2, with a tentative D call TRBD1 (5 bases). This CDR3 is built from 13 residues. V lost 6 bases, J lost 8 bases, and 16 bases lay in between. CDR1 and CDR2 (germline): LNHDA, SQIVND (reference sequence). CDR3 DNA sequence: TGTGCCAGTAGCGTCGGCCAGGGCAGGGGCTACACCTTC. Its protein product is CASSVGQGRGYTF.

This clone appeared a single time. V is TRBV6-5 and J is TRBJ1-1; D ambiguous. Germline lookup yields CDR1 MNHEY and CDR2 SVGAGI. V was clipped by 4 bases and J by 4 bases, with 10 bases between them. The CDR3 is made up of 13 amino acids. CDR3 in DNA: TGTGCCAGCAGTTCCCCACAGACCACTGAAGCTTTCTTT. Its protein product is CASSSPQTTEAFF.

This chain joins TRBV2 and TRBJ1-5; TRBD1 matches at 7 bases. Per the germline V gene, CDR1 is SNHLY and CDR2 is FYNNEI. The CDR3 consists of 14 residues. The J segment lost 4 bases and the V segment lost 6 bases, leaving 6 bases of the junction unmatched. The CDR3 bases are TGTGCCAGCAGAGCCTCACAGGGGAATCAGCCCCAGCATTTT. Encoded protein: CASRASQGNQPQHF.

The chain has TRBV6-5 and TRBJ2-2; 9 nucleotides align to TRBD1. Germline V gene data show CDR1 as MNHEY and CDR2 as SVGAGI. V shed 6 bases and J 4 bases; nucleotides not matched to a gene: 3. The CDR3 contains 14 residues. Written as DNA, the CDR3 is TGTGCCAGCAGGCGGGACAGGGTCACCGGGGAGCTGTTTTTT. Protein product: CASRRDRVTGELFF.

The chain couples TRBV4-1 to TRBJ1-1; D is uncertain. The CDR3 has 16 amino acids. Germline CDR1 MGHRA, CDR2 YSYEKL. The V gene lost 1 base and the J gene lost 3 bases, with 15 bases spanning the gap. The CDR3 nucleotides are TGCGCCAGCAGCCAAGCCTCGGGGAGGGTAGACACTGAAGCTTTCTTT. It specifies CASSQASGRVDTEAFF.

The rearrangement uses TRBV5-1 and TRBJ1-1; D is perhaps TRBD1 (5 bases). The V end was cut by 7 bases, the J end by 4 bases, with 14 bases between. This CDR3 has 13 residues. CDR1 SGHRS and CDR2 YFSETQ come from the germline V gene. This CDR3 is CASGGVGVTEAFF. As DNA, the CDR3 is TGCGCCAGCGGAGGGGTCGGGGTCACTGAAGCTTTCTTT.

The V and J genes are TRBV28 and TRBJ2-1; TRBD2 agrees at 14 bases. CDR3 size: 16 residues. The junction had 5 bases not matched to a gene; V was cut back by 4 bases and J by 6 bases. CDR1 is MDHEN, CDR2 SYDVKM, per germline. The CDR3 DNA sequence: TGTGCCAGCAGTTCACCGGGGACTAGCGGGAGCAATGAGCAGTTCTTC. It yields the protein CASSSPGTSGSNEQFF.

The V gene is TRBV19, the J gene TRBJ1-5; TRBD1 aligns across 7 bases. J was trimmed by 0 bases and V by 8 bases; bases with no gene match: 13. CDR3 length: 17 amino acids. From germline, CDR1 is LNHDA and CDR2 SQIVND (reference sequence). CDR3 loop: CASLRDRGDHSNQPQHF. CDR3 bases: TGTGCCAGTTTAAGGGACAGAGGAGACCATAGCAATCAGCCCCAGCATTTT.

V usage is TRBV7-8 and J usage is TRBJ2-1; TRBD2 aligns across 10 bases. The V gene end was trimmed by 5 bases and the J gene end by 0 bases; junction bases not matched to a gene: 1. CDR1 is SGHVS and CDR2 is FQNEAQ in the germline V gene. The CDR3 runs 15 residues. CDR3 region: CASSPSGSSYNEQFF. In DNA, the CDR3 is TGTGCCAGCAGCCCTAGCGGGAGCTCCTACAATGAGCAGTTCTTC. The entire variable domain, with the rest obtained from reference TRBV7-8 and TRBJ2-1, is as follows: GAGVSQSPRYKVAKRGQDVALRCDPISGHVSLFWYQQALGQGPEFLTYFQNEAQLDKSGLPSDRFFAERPEGSVSTLKIQRTQQEDSAVYLCASSPSGSSYNEQFFGPGTRLTVL.

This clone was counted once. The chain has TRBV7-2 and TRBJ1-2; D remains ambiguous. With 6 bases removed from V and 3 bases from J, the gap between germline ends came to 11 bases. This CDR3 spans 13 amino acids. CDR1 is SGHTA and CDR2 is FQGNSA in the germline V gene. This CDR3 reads CASRPILYYGYTF. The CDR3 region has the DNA TGTGCCAGCAGACCCATACTTTACTATGGCTACACCTTC. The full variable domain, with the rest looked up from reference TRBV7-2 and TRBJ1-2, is GAGVSQSPSNKVTEKGKDVELRCDPISGHTALYWYRQSLGQGLEFLIYFQGNSAPDKSGLPSDRFSAERTGGSVSTLTIQRTQQEDSAVYLCASRPILYYGYTFGSGTRLTVV.

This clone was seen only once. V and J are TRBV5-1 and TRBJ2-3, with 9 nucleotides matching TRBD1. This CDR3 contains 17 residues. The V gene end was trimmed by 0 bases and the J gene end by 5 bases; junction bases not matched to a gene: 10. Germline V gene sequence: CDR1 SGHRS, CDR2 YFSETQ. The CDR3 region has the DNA TGCGCCAGCAGCTTGGCGGCGACAGGGGGAAGTATAGATACGCAGTATTTT. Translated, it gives CASSLAATGGSIDTQYF. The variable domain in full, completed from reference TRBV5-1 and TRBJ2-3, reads KAGVTQTPRYLIKTRGQQVTLSCSPISGHRSVSWYQQTPGQGLQFLFEYFSETQRNKGNFPGRFSGRQFSNSRSEMNVSTLELGDSALYLCASSLAATGGSIDTQYFGPGTRLTVL.

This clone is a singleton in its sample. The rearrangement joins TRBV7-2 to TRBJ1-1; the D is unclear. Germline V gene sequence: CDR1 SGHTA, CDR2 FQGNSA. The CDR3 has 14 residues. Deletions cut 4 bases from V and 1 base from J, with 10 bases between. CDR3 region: CASSSPRGNTEAFF. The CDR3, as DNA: TGTGCCAGCAGCTCCCCCCGGGGGAACACTGAAGCTTTCTTT.

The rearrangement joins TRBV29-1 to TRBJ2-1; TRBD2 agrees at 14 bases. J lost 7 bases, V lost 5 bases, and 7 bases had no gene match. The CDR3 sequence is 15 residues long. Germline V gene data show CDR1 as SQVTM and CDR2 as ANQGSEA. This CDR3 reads CSVWTSGGLRNEQFF. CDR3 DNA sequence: TGCAGCGTTTGGACTAGCGGGGGGTTGAGGAATGAGCAGTTCTTC.

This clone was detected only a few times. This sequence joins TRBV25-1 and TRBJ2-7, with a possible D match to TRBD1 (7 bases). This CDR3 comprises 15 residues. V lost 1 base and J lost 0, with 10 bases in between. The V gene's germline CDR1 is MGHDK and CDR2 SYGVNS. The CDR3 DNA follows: TGTGCCAGCAGTGAATCCAGGGGGGACTCCTACGAGCAGTACTTC. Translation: CASSESRGDSYEQYF.

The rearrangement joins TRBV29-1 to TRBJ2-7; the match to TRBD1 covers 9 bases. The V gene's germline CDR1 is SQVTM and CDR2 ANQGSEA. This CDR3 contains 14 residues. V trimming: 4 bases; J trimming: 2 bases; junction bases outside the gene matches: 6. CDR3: CSVGGQGFPYEQYF. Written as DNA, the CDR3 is TGCAGCGTTGGGGGACAGGGATTTCCCTACGAGCAGTACTTC.

This chain's CDR3 is CASSLTRASLEQYF. In DNA, the CDR3 is TGCGCCAGCAGCTTGACTAGGGCCTCCCTCGAGCAGTACTTC. The chain is built from TRBV5-1 and TRBJ2-7, with a weak D call TRBD2 (5 bases). Trimming pared 1 base from V and 6 bases from J, leaving 14 bases between. This CDR3 comprises 14 residues. The V gene's germline CDR1 is SGHRS and CDR2 YFSETQ.

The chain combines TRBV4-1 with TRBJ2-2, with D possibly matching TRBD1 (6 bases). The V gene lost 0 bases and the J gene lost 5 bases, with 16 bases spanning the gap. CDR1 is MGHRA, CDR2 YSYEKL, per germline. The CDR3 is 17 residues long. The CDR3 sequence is CASSQDPRAGETGELFF. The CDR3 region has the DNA TGCGCCAGCAGCCAAGATCCTCGGGCAGGGGAAACCGGGGAGCTGTTTTTT.

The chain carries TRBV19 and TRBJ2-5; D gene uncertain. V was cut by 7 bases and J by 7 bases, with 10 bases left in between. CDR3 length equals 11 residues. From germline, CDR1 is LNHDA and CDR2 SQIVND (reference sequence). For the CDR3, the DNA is TGTGCCAGTACGTCGGCAGGGACCCAGTACTTC. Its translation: CASTSAGTQYF.

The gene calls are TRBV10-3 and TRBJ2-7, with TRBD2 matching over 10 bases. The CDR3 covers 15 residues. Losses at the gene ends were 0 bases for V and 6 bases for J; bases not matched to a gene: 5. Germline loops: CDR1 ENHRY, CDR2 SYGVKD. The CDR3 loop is CAISESRLAGAEQYF. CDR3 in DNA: TGTGCCATCAGTGAGTCGAGGCTAGCGGGGGCCGAGCAGTACTTC.

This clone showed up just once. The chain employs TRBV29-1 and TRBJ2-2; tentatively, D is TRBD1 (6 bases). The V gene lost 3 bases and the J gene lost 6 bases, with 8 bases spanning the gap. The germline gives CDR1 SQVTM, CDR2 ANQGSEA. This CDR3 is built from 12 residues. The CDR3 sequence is CSVDKGAGELFF. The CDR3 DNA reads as TGCAGCGTTGACAAGGGGGCCGGGGAGCTGTTTTTT.